The 32 T cell receptor beta chains reported below all come from one sample, sequenced in a study of cytomegalovirus exposure and HLA in healthy donors. Primers for the PCR totalled 60 Vbeta and 13 Jbeta. Using immunoSEQ multiplex PCR, the repertoire was profiled, and TCRdb retains in-frame clones only, with some absent. The repertoire consists of about 76,000 clones, with about 75% occurring once and the leading ten covering approximately 5%. The specimen sequenced was PBMCs. The receptors here all came from a man in his 60s in good health and CMV-seropositive.

The chain joins TRBV6-5 to TRBJ2-3, with D perhaps matching TRBD2 (5 bases). The V gene lost 6 bases and the J gene lost 3 bases, with 13 bases spanning the gap. The germline gives CDR1 MNHEY, CDR2 SVGAGI. The CDR3 has 14 amino acids. Here the CDR3 reads CASRTGVGTDTQYF. The CDR3 nucleotides are TGTGCCAGCAGAACCGGGGTGGGTACAGATACGCAGTATTTT.

This chain joins TRBV4-1 and TRBJ1-1; no clear D. V was pared by 4 bases and J by 5 bases, with 20 bases between. The germline V gene has CDR1 MGHRA and CDR2 YSYEKL. This CDR3 is built from 16 residues. The CDR3 protein is CASSPIGIRERTEAFF. Written as DNA, the CDR3 is TGCGCCAGCAGCCCAATAGGAATAAGGGAGAGAACTGAAGCTTTCTTT.

This clone was picked up one time. The chain links TRBV5-4 to TRBJ2-5; 7 nucleotides align to TRBD1. The DNA end favors TRBJ2-7, so the J call may be wrong. CDR3 length: 15 amino acids. Germline values: CDR1 SGHNT, CDR2 YYREEE (reference sequence). CDR3 bases: TGTGCCAGCCGAGTGGCGCCACAGGGGTCCTACGAGCAGTACTTC. Protein: CASRVAPQGSYEQYF.

The chain combines TRBV5-4 with TRBJ1-1; D is ambiguous. CDR3 length: 12 residues. Germline lookup yields CDR1 SGHNT and CDR2 YYREEE (reference sequence). V lost 4 bases, J lost 8 bases, and 12 bases lay in between. CDR3 bases: TGTGCCAGCAGCGAGGGAAGTGGCGAAGCTTTCTTT. The encoded protein is CASSEGSGEAFF.

CDR3 in amino acids: CASSQGSRYEQFF. The CDR3 nucleotides read TGCGCCAGCAGCCAAGGTAGCCGCTATGAGCAGTTCTTC. The chain combines TRBV4-3 with TRBJ2-1; D is unresolved. CDR3 length equals 13 residues. Trimming removed 1 base at V and 8 bases at J, with 9 bases between. In germline, CDR1 is LGHNA, CDR2 YSLEER.

This clone was seen only once. The gene calls are TRBV2 and TRBJ2-1; 14 nucleotides match TRBD2. Germline CDR1 is SNHLY and CDR2 is FYNNEI. The CDR3 extends over 18 amino acids. J gave up 6 bases and V 8 bases, and 15 bases lay outside the gene matches. CDR3 region: CASREGLAGEPPSNEQFF. The CDR3 bases are TGTGCCAGCCGGGAGGGACTAGCGGGAGAGCCCCCATCCAATGAGCAGTTCTTC.

J is TRBJ2-3 and V is TRBV2, with 7 bases identical to TRBD2. The CDR3 runs to 16 residues. CDR1 SNHLY and CDR2 FYNNEI come from the germline V gene. Trimming removed 6 bases from V and 4 bases from J; junction bases left unmatched: 13. The CDR3 region has the DNA TGTGCCAGCAGGGCACTCAGCGGGATTGGTTCAGATACGCAGTATTTT. It is translated as CASRALSGIGSDTQYF.

The chain combines TRBV7-2 with TRBJ2-7; D perhaps matches TRBD2 (6 bases). Germline-derived CDR1 and CDR2 are SGHTA and FQGNSA. The CDR3 is made up of 15 amino acids. The V and J ends lost 2 bases and 2 bases respectively, with 13 bases between them. The CDR3 protein is CASSLMAGTPYEQYF. Here the CDR3 DNA reads TGTGCCAGCAGCTTAATGGCGGGGACCCCCTACGAGCAGTACTTC.

A remark on this clone: A read error may explain this, as a much larger clone is one base away. The chain uses TRBV2 and TRBJ2-5; 9 bases agree with TRBD1. Germline V gives CDR1 SNHLY, CDR2 FYNNEI. J was trimmed by 5 bases and V by 6 bases; bases with no gene match: 7. CDR3 length equals 14 residues. DNA of the CDR3: TGTGCCAGCAGACCCGGGACAGGGACGGAGACCCAGTACTTC. The encoded protein is CASRPGTGTETQYF. Using reference TRBV2 and TRBJ2-5 for the parts outside the CDR3, the full variable domain is EPEVTQTPSHQVTQMGQEVILRCVPISNHLYFYWYRQILGQKVEFLVSFYNNEISEKSEIFDDQFSVERPDGSNFTLKIRSTKLEDSAMYFCASRPGTGTETQYFGPGTRLLVL.

V and J are TRBV7-8 and TRBJ1-2, with D unclear. The V end lost 2 bases, the J end lost 8 bases, and 12 bases lay between the germline ends. Germline lookup yields CDR1 SGHVS and CDR2 FQNEAQ. CDR3 length: 13 residues. The CDR3 bases are TGTGCCAGCAGCTTATACAGTGAAAGAGGCTACACCTTC. Translated, it gives CASSLYSERGYTF.

The chain uses TRBV6-1 and TRBJ2-1; TRBD2 agrees at 14 bases. Germline V gives CDR1 MNHNS, CDR2 SASEGT. The CDR3 has 15 amino acids. V trimming: 5 bases; J trimming: 8 bases; junction bases outside the gene matches: 5. CDR3 in DNA: TGTGCCAGCAGTTCCGGGACTAGCGGGAGACATGAGCAGTTCTTC. It translates to CASSSGTSGRHEQFF.

This clone has just a few counts. The chain couples TRBV27 to TRBJ2-7; tentative D call: TRBD1 (7 bases). The germline gives CDR1 MNHEY, CDR2 SMNVEV (reference sequence). Trimming removed 4 bases at V and 1 base at J, with 17 bases between. The CDR3 is made up of 16 amino acids. CDR3 bases: TGTGCCAGCAGTTGGGCGGGACAGACTAATTCCTACGAGCAGTACTTC. The encoded protein is CASSWAGQTNSYEQYF.

To note about this clone: A junction end diverges from the germline sequence, so it may reflect a read error. V usage is TRBV7-9 and J usage is TRBJ2-1, with 9 nucleotides matching TRBD1. Germline CDR1 is SEHNR and CDR2 is FQNEAQ (reference sequence). This CDR3 is 16 amino acids long. Written as DNA, the CDR3 is TGTTCCAGCAGCCCCGGACAGGGGCCTTCCTACAATGAGCAGTTCTTC. This codes for CSSSPGQGPSYNEQFF.

The chain is built from TRBV28 and TRBJ1-5; D unclear. The CDR3 sequence is 17 residues long. Per germline, CDR1 MDHEN and CDR2 SYDVKM. Deletions cut 7 bases from V and 2 bases from J, with 21 bases between. In DNA, the CDR3 is TGTGCCAGCACCCCGGAAATGGGGTTGGGAGGCAATCAGCCCCAGCATTTT. Translated: CASTPEMGLGGNQPQHF.

This clone is labeled as medium-sized. The chain uses TRBV6-5 and TRBJ2-7; D is ambiguous. Deletions cut 8 bases from V and 1 base from J, with 6 bases between. This CDR3 has 11 amino acids. The V gene's germline CDR1 is MNHEY and CDR2 SVGAGI. CDR3 region: CASAGSYEQYF. The CDR3 DNA reads TGTGCCAGCGCAGGATCCTACGAGCAGTACTTC.

The genes are TRBV28 and TRBJ2-3; 7 nucleotides match TRBD1. Germline values: CDR1 MDHEN, CDR2 SYDVKM. V trimming: 4 bases; J trimming: 0 bases; junction bases outside the gene matches: 1. The CDR3 is 14 residues long. Here the CDR3 DNA reads TGTGCCAGCAGTTCGGGACAGAGCACAGATACGCAGTATTTT. It codes for CASSSGQSTDTQYF. Full variable domain (outside the CDR3, taken from reference TRBV28 and TRBJ2-3): DVKVTQSSRYLVKRTGEKVFLECVQDMDHENMFWYRQDPGLGLRLIYFSYDVKMKEKGDIPEGYSVSREKKERFSLILESASTNQTSMYLCASSSGQSTDTQYFGPGTRLTVL.

The DNA for the CDR3 is TGTGCCAGCAGCCCAACAGGGGGTTATGGCTACGAGCAGTACTTC. This translates into CASSPTGGYGYEQYF. The J gene is TRBJ2-7, the V gene TRBV5-4; 8 nucleotides line up with TRBD1. Trimming at V came to 4 bases and at J to 3 bases, leaving 9 bases not matched to a gene. Germline V gene lookup returns CDR1 SGHNT and CDR2 YYREEE (reference sequence). The CDR3 consists of 15 residues.

This chain joins TRBV27 and TRBJ2-1; the match to TRBD1 covers 12 bases. CDR3 size: 15 residues. Germline V gives CDR1 MNHEY, CDR2 SMNVEV (reference sequence). The V gene end was trimmed by 5 bases and the J gene end by 8 bases; junction bases not matched to a gene: 7. In DNA, the CDR3 is TGTGCCAGCAGTGACCGGGACAGGGGGCACGATGAGCAGTTCTTC. Encoded protein: CASSDRDRGHDEQFF.

This clone has a handful of counts. The rearrangement uses TRBV27 and TRBJ1-6; maybe TRBD1 (5 bases). This CDR3 is 15 amino acids long. V lost 2 bases, J lost 13 bases, and 18 bases lay in between. CDR1 and CDR2 from the germline V gene are MNHEY and SMNVEV (reference sequence). The CDR3 sequence: CASSLARVTSGPLHF. CDR3 nucleotide sequence: TGTGCCAGCAGTTTAGCCAGGGTCACTTCGGGTCCCCTCCACTTT.

The chain has TRBV4-1 and TRBJ1-2; D gene ambiguous. Germline V gives CDR1 MGHRA, CDR2 YSYEKL. Trimming took 0 bases from V and 12 from J, leaving 29 bases between them. The CDR3 has 18 residues. This CDR3 reads CASSQDIRLNYAQRAHTF. In DNA form, the CDR3 reads TGCGCCAGCAGCCAAGATATTAGACTTAACTATGCCCAGCGAGCTCACACCTTC.

As to this clone: The sample holds other DNA sequences that translate to the same CDR3. This chain connects TRBV7-2 to TRBJ1-4; perhaps TRBD1 as D (5 bases). V lost 1 base and J 6 bases, leaving 12 bases between the germline ends. Germline assignment: CDR1 SGHTA and CDR2 FQGNSA. The CDR3 is made up of 15 amino acids. The CDR3 DNA is TGTGCCAGCAGCTTAGGGACGGGGGGGGATGAAAAACTGTTTTTT. This gives the protein CASSLGTGGDEKLFF.

The chain employs TRBV5-1 and TRBJ2-3, with D possibly matching TRBD2 (5 bases). The CDR3 has 15 amino acids. Trimming took 3 bases from V and 4 from J, leaving 15 bases between them. The germline V gene encodes CDR1 SGHRS and CDR2 YFSETQ. In DNA, the CDR3 is TGCGCCAGCAGCTCCGACGGGGTAGCCGCAGATACGCAGTATTTT. This codes for CASSSDGVAADTQYF.

This clone was detected only a few times. This chain uses TRBV12-5 with TRBJ1-5; TRBD1 aligns across 8 bases. CDR1 and CDR2 from the germline V gene are LGHNT and FRNRAP. V was pared by 1 base and J by 4 bases, with 3 bases of the junction left unmatched. The length of the CDR3 is 15 residues. CDR3 DNA sequence: TGTGCTAGTGGTTTGGGACAGGGGACGAATCAGCCCCAGCATTTT. The encoded protein is CASGLGQGTNQPQHF.

The genes are TRBV4-1 and TRBJ2-5; D may be TRBD2 (6 bases). The end of the DNA is better explained by TRBJ2-7, so the J call may be wrong. This CDR3 region has 16 residues. The germline gives CDR1 MGHRA, CDR2 YSYEKL. This chain's CDR3 is CASSQEGTRGNYEQYF. The CDR3 coding sequence is TGCGCCAGCAGCCAAGAAGGGACTCGAGGTAACTACGAGCAGTACTTC.

The chain combines TRBV4-1 with TRBJ2-7; 7 bases fit TRBD2. Germline CDR1 MGHRA, CDR2 YSYEKL. V shed 4 bases and J 3 bases; nucleotides not matched to a gene: 12. CDR3 length: 16 residues. CDR3 bases: TGCGCCAGCAGCCTCTTCCCGGGGGAGGGCAACTACGAGCAGTACTTC. Translating it yields CASSLFPGEGNYEQYF.

This clone showed up just once. V and J are TRBV9 and TRBJ2-7; 9 bases match TRBD1. The CDR3 loop spans 14 amino acids. Unmatched junction bases numbered 6, after V lost 3 bases and J lost 5 bases. Germline-derived CDR1 and CDR2 are SGDLS and YYNGEE. DNA of the CDR3: TGTGCCAGCAGCGCCGGGACAGGGATCCACGAGCAGTACTTC. Amino acids: CASSAGTGIHEQYF.

The rearrangement links TRBV6-1 to TRBJ1-6; perhaps TRBD1 as D (5 bases). Germline CDR1 MNHNS, CDR2 SASEGT. The V and J ends lost 5 bases and 7 bases respectively, with 15 bases between them. The CDR3 loop spans 15 amino acids. CDR3 coding DNA: TGTGCCAGCAGTCTCTGGGGGGGTGGGAATTCACCCCTCCACTTT. Amino acids: CASSLWGGGNSPLHF.

The V and J genes are TRBV7-6 and TRBJ1-5, with D unclear. Between the trimmed V and J ends, which lost 2 bases and 6 bases, there was a span of 8 bases. Germline-derived CDR1 and CDR2 are SGHVS and FNYEAQ. The CDR3 loop spans 13 amino acids. The CDR3 coding sequence is TGTGCCAGCAGCTTACAAGAGGGTCAGCCCCAGCATTTT. It codes for CASSLQEGQPQHF.

This clone was recorded a few times. The V call is TRBV7-2, the J call TRBJ2-3; no firm D call. This CDR3 comprises 11 residues. CDR1 is SGHTA, CDR2 FQGNSA, per germline. Trimming pared 6 bases from V and 2 bases from J, leaving 3 bases between. CDR3 in amino acids: CASSITDTQYF. CDR3 nucleotides: TGTGCCAGCAGTATCACAGATACGCAGTATTTT.

The chain employs TRBV19 and TRBJ1-1; TRBD1 matches at 8 bases. The length of the CDR3 is 15 residues. V was pared by 6 bases and J by 1 base, with 7 bases of the junction left unmatched. Per germline, CDR1 LNHDA and CDR2 SQIVND (reference sequence). The CDR3 sequence is CASRLSGTGNTEAFF. CDR3 bases: TGTGCCAGTAGACTCTCCGGGACAGGGAACACTGAAGCTTTCTTT.

The CDR3 DNA sequence: TGTGCCAGTCGGGAGGGGTGGGCCACAGATACGCAGTATTTT. Translating it yields CASREGWATDTQYF. The chain couples TRBV19 to TRBJ2-3; 8 positions agree with TRBD2. Germline V gene lookup returns CDR1 LNHDA and CDR2 SQIVND (reference sequence). The CDR3 is made up of 14 amino acids. V lost 8 bases to trimming and J lost 2 bases; unmatched junction nucleotides: 6.

The CDR3, as DNA: TGCAGTGCTCTCGACACGGATACGCAGTATTTT. It yields the protein CSALDTDTQYF. The V call is TRBV20-1, the J call TRBJ2-3; D not certain. The CDR3 is made up of 11 amino acids. The V end lost 5 bases, the J end lost 6 bases, and 9 bases lay between the germline ends. Per germline, CDR1 DFQATT and CDR2 SNEGSKA (reference sequence).